These 13 T cell receptor beta chains were sequenced from one sample in a study of T cells in Graves' hyperthyroidism and ophthalmopathy. Using RNA transcripts as the source, TCR beta CDR3 regions were amplified. First-round RT-PCR targeting the TCR CDR3 was performed with the HTBI primer set. TCRdb re-called the multiplex PCR reads with MiXCR, one entry per CDR3 protein. The table includes over 200,000 distinct CDR3 sequences, roughly 18% detected once. Source material: blood. The receptors shown here come from a man aged 50-59 years with Graves' hyperthyroidism.

V is TRBV27 and J is TRBJ1-5, with D possibly TRBD1 on 5 matching bases. Germline V gene sequence: CDR1 MNHEY, CDR2 SMNVEV (reference sequence). The V end was cut by 4 bases, the J end by 0 bases, with 10 bases between. The CDR3 totals 15 residues. CDR3: CASSSTEYSNQPQHF. DNA of the CDR3: TGTGCCAGCAGTTCGACAGAGTATAGCAATCAGCCCCAGCATTTT.

This clonotype was seen many times. The chain carries TRBV3-2 and TRBJ1-1. TRBV3-2 is reported as a pseudogene. This CDR3 has 15 residues. The CDR3 DNA sequence: TGTGCCAGCAGCCAAGATCTGTCGGGGAACACTGAAGCTTTCTTT. Its translation: CASSQDLSGNTEAFF.

At least ten counts were recorded for this clonotype. V and J are TRBV20-1 and TRBJ2-7; 9 bases are a match to TRBD1. CDR1 and CDR2 from the germline V gene are DFQATT and SNEGSKA (reference sequence). The length of the CDR3 is 13 residues. Unmatched junction bases numbered 4, after V lost 3 bases and J lost 4 bases. Here the CDR3 reads CSARGQGQYEQYF. The CDR3 region has the DNA TGCAGTGCTAGGGGACAGGGCCAATACGAGCAGTACTTC.

V usage is TRBV10-3 and J usage is TRBJ2-7; 11 bases agree with TRBD2. CDR3 length: 14 residues. Germline V CDR1 and CDR2: ENHRY, SYGVKD. Trimming cost V 11 bases and J 4 bases; bases outside gene matches: 10. CDR3 in DNA: TGTGCCGCAAGTTCCGGGACTAGCGGTTACGAGCAGTACTTC. Protein sequence: CAASSGTSGYEQYF.

To note about this clonotype: One end of the junction varies from germline; a read error may be responsible. CDR3 bases: TGTGCTAGCAGCCAACAGGCGGCCGGAGCGGAGACCCAGTACTTC. This encodes CASSQQAAGAETQYF. The genes are TRBV7-7 and TRBJ2-5; TRBD1 is a possible D gene (5 bases). Looked up from germline, CDR1 is SSHAT and CDR2 is FNYEAQ (reference sequence). The length of the CDR3 is 15 residues.

This clonotype was counted once. V gene TRBV30 combines with J gene TRBJ1-1; D is unclear. Germline V lookup: CDR1 GTSNPN, CDR2 SVGIG (reference sequence). The CDR3 has 13 amino acids. V was clipped by 4 bases and J by 5 bases, with 14 bases between them. Here the CDR3 reads CAWNSQLGTEAFF. CDR3 bases: TGTGCCTGGAACAGTCAATTAGGGACTGAAGCTTTCTTT.

Only one count was recorded for this clonotype. A junction end diverges from the germline sequence, so it may reflect a read error. The V and J genes are TRBV6-1 and TRBJ1-1; no clear D gene. The V gene's germline CDR1 is MNHNS and CDR2 SASEGT. CDR3 length: 15 residues. In nucleotides, the CDR3 is TGTGCCAGCAGTGAAGTTGTCAGGATGAACACTGGAGCTTTCTTT. This sequence encodes CASSEVVRMNTGAFF.

This clonotype was counted many times. This chain connects TRBV10-1 to TRBJ2-5, with TRBD1 as a possible D gene (6 bases). Germline loops: CDR1 WNHNN, CDR2 SYGVQD (reference sequence). V gave up 3 bases and J gave up 5 bases, with 10 bases separating them. This CDR3 contains 13 residues. The CDR3 sequence is CASSDSGGETQYF. In DNA, the CDR3 is TGCGCCAGCAGTGATTCTGGGGGCGAGACCCAGTACTTC.

This clonotype showed up many times. The chain combines TRBV18 with TRBJ1-2; TRBD1 aligns across 7 bases. With 1 base clipped from V and 0 bases from J, the junction kept 8 bases outside the gene matches. The CDR3 contains 17 residues. Germline assignment: CDR1 KGHSH and CDR2 LQKENI. The CDR3 protein is CASSPRAGGKANYGYTF. The DNA of the CDR3 is TGTGCCAGCTCACCACGTGCAGGGGGGAAGGCTAACTATGGCTACACCTTC.

This clonotype was counted only a few times. The chain joins TRBV6-5 to TRBJ1-5; D is uncertain. Germline lookup yields CDR1 MNHEY and CDR2 SVGAGI. Trimming took 0 bases from V and 3 from J, leaving 9 bases between them. This CDR3 is built from 15 residues. CDR3 region: CASSYSQYNNQPQHF. The CDR3 DNA reads as TGTGCCAGCAGTTACTCGCAGTATAACAATCAGCCCCAGCATTTT.

Only a few counts were recorded for this clonotype. The chain carries TRBV30 and TRBJ2-1, with 11 bases identical to TRBD2. Per germline, CDR1 GTSNPN and CDR2 SVGIG (reference sequence). The CDR3 contains 15 residues. With V trimmed by 1 base and J by 7 bases, 6 bases remained unmatched. The CDR3 loop reads CAWSAGTSGMNEQFF. For the CDR3, the DNA is TGTGCCTGGAGTGCCGGGACTAGCGGTATGAATGAGCAGTTCTTC.

This clonotype came up many times. The chain links TRBV20-1 to TRBJ2-2; possible D gene TRBD1, 5 bases. Germline assignment: CDR1 DFQATT and CDR2 SNEGSKA (reference sequence). The CDR3 has 14 residues. Deletions cut 3 bases from V and 5 bases from J, with 13 bases between. The CDR3 sequence: CSARRQGRTGELFF. The CDR3 bases are TGCAGTGCTAGGAGGCAGGGCAGGACCGGGGAGCTGTTTTTT.

This clonotype was recorded at least ten times. V and J are TRBV20-1 and TRBJ2-6; 10 nucleotides line up with TRBD2. The CDR3 sequence is 17 residues long. CDR1 is DFQATT, CDR2 SNEGSKA, per germline (reference sequence). J was trimmed by 1 base and V by 0 bases; bases with no gene match: 3. CDR3 DNA sequence: TGCAGTGCTAGAGATTGGACTAGCGGATCTGGGGCCAACGTCCTGACTTTC. It translates to CSARDWTSGSGANVLTF.